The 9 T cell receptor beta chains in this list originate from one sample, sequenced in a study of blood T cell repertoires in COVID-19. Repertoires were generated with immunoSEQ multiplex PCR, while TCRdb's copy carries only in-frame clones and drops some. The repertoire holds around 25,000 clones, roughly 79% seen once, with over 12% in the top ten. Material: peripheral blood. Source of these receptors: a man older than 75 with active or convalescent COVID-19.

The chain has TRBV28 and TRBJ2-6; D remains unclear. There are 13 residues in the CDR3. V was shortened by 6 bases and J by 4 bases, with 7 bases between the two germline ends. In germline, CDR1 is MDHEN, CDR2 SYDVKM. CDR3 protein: CASRVAGANVLTF. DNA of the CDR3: TGTGCCAGCAGGGTAGCCGGGGCCAACGTCCTGACTTTC. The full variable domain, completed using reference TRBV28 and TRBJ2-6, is DVKVTQSSRYLVKRTGEKVFLECVQDMDHENMFWYRQDPGLGLRLIYFSYDVKMKEKGDIPEGYSVSREKKERFSLILESASTNQTSMYLCASRVAGANVLTFGAGSRLTVL.

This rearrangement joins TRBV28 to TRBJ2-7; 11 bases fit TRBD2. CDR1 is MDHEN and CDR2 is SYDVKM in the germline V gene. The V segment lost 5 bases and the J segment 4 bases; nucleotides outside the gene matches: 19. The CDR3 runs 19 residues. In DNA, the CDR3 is TGTGCCAGCAGTCACCCCCTTTTAGCGGGAGGGCCCTCAGTATACGAGCAGTACTTC. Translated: CASSHPLLAGGPSVYEQYF.

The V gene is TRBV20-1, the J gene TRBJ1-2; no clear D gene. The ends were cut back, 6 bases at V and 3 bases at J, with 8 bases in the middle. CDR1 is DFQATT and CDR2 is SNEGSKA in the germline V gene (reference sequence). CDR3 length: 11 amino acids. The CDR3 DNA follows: TGCAGTGCGCCGACTGACTATGGCTACACCTTC. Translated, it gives CSAPTDYGYTF.

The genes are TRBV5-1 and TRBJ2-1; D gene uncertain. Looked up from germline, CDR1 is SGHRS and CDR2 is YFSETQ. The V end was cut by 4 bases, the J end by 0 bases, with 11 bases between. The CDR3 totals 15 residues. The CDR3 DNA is TGCGCCAGCAGCGCACGGGTGAGCTCCTACAATGAGCAGTTCTTC. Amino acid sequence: CASSARVSSYNEQFF.

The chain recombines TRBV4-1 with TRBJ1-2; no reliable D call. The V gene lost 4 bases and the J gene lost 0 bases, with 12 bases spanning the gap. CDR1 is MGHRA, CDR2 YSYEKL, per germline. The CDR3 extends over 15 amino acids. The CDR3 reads CASSPLIGANYGYTF. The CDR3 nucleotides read TGCGCCAGCAGCCCGCTGATCGGAGCTAACTATGGCTACACCTTC.

For the CDR3, the DNA is TGTGCCAGCAGCTGGGGACAGGGAGCCGGGGAGCTGTTTTTT. Protein product: CASSWGQGAGELFF. The rearrangement links TRBV7-2 to TRBJ2-2; 9 nucleotides agree with TRBD1. Germline V CDR1 and CDR2: SGHTA, FQGNSA. The CDR3 is made up of 14 amino acids. With 4 bases clipped from V and 6 bases from J, the junction kept 3 bases outside the gene matches. Based on the CDR3 plus reference TRBV7-2 and TRBJ2-2, the full variable domain is GAGVSQSPSNKVTEKGKDVELRCDPISGHTALYWYRQSLGQGLEFLIYFQGNSAPDKSGLPSDRFSAERTGGSVSTLTIQRTQQEDSAVYLCASSWGQGAGELFFGEGSRLTVL.

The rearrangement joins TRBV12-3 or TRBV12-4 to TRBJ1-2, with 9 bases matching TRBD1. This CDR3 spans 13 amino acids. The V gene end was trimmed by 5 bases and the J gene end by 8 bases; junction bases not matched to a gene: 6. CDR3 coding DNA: TGTGCCAGCAGTATACAGGGGGCGGGGGGCTACACCTTC. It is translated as CASSIQGAGGYTF.

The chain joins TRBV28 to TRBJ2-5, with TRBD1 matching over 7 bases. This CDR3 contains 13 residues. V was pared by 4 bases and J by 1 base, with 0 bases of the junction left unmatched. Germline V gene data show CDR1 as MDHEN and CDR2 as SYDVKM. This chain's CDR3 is CASSSGGQETQYF. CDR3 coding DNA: TGTGCCAGCAGTTCAGGGGGCCAAGAGACCCAGTACTTC.

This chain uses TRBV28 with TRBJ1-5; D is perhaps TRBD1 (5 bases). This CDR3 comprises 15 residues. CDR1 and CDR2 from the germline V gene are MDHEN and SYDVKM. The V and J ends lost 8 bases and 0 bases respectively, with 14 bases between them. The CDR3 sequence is CASGKGVYSNQPQHF. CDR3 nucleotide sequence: TGTGCCAGCGGCAAAGGGGTCTATAGCAATCAGCCCCAGCATTTT.